Listed below are T cell receptor beta chains from one sample, sequenced in a study of blood T cell repertoires in COVID-19. Produced via immunoSEQ multiplex PCR; TCRdb's table is partial and in-frame only. Of tens of thousands of clones in the sample, around 80% were seen once. The sequenced material came from peripheral blood. The receptors originated from a man aged 60-69 years with active or convalescent COVID-19. Both conserved end residues are part of each CDR3. Some rows have no size entry. The others give once, few or many, or a class for an expanded clone.

V: TRBV5-1
J: TRBJ1-4
length: 16
size: -
CDR3: CASSVGQGATNEKLFF

V: TRBV4-1
J: TRBJ1-1
length: 17
size: -
CDR3: CASSQGPPRALNTEAFF

V: TRBV18
J: TRBJ1-5
length: 17
size: -
CDR3: CASSPNPPGQGSQPQHF

V: TRBV7-2
J: TRBJ1-1
length: 16
size: -
CDR3: CASSLGISRGNTEAFF

V: TRBV27
J: TRBJ2-3
length: 18
size: -
CDR3: CASSLFGSGGWSTDTQYF

V: TRBV11-2
J: TRBJ2-1
length: 15
size: -
CDR3: CASSLERGGWNEQFF

V: TRBV7-3
J: TRBJ2-5
length: 14
size: -
CDR3: CASSLGWTGETQYF

V: TRBV12-3/TRBV12-4
J: TRBJ2-7
length: 13
size: -
CDR3: CASSSIQGYEQYF

V: TRBV7-2
J: TRBJ1-2
length: 14
size: few
CDR3: CASSPGVSNYGYTF

V: TRBV5-6
J: TRBJ2-5
length: 17
size: once
CDR3: CASSSIGRGAFQETQYF

V: TRBV5-6
J: TRBJ1-6
length: 15
size: -
CDR3: CASSLDGGPLSPLHF

V: TRBV6-5
J: TRBJ1-2
length: 14
size: -
CDR3: CASSYSEDFYGYTF

V: TRBV2
J: TRBJ1-2
length: 16
size: once
CDR3: CASSEASGQPASGYTF

V: TRBV7-9
J: TRBJ2-3
length: 13
size: -
CDR3: CASSFTTTDTQYF

V: TRBV4-3
J: TRBJ2-2
length: 15
size: -
CDR3: CASSPSGGLFGELFF

V: TRBV5-6
J: TRBJ1-6
length: 16
size: -
CDR3: CASSLSGTPYNSPLHF

V: TRBV7-9
J: TRBJ1-5
length: 15
size: -
CDR3: CASSTTGGKGQPQHF

V: TRBV4-1
J: TRBJ1-6
length: 17
size: once
CDR3: CASSQEPQGARNSPLHF

V: TRBV2
J: TRBJ1-6
length: 15
size: -
CDR3: CASSGTGNYNSPLHF

V: TRBV28
J: TRBJ2-3
length: 15
size: -
CDR3: CASRLTGGLADTQYF

V: TRBV30
J: TRBJ1-1
length: 14
size: -
CDR3: CAWSGTGLDTEAFF

V: TRBV4-1
J: TRBJ2-6
length: 19
size: -
CDR3: CASSQPGQGAYDWANVLTF

V: TRBV6-5
J: TRBJ2-1
length: 15
size: -
CDR3: CASKAAGGIYNEQFF

V: TRBV5-1
J: TRBJ1-3
length: 16
size: -
CDR3: CASSHATGPSGNTIYF

V: TRBV28
J: TRBJ2-7
length: 11
size: many
CDR3: CASSLGAEQYF

V: TRBV7-6
J: TRBJ1-3
length: 14
size: -
CDR3: CASSWTGSGNTIYF

V: TRBV2
J: TRBJ1-3
length: 16
size: few
CDR3: CASSEALGAAGNTIYF

V: TRBV5-5
J: TRBJ2-7
length: 14
size: -
CDR3: CASSLLDSSYEQYF

V: TRBV2
J: TRBJ1-6
length: 15
size: many
CDR3: CASSERAAGASPLHF

V: TRBV5-6
J: TRBJ2-3
length: 15
size: -
CDR3: CASSLREPSTDTQYF

V: TRBV5-6
J: TRBJ1-3
length: 15
size: -
CDR3: CASRSRDNSGNTIYF

V: TRBV29-1
J: TRBJ2-3
length: 13
size: -
CDR3: CSASGASTDTQYF

V: TRBV5-1
J: TRBJ2-7
length: 14
size: -
CDR3: CASSPSGTGYEQYF

V: TRBV27
J: TRBJ1-1
length: 16
size: -
CDR3: CASSLRGGTGETEAFF

V: TRBV9
J: TRBJ2-7
length: 13
size: -
CDR3: CASSTDTNYEQYF

V: TRBV7-9
J: TRBJ1-2
length: 17
size: -
CDR3: CASSSLRGGASNYGYTF

V: TRBV5-1
J: TRBJ2-5
length: 15
size: -
CDR3: CASSFAGALQETQYF

V: TRBV28
J: TRBJ1-1
length: 13
size: few
CDR3: CASTGGGDTEAFF

V: TRBV5-5
J: TRBJ1-2
length: 15
size: -
CDR3: CASSLRTGILGGYTF

V: TRBV5-1
J: TRBJ2-5
length: 14
size: -
CDR3: CASSLDRSEETQYF

V: TRBV19
J: TRBJ1-2
length: 16
size: -
CDR3: CASSMAGTTVARGYTF

V: TRBV19
J: TRBJ2-3
length: 15
size: -
CDR3: CASTQQGAFTDTQYF

V: TRBV5-1
J: TRBJ1-6
length: 13
size: -
CDR3: CASSLLGNSPLHF

V: TRBV4-1
J: TRBJ2-1
length: 16
size: -
CDR3: CASSQDNRGNYNEQFF

V: TRBV4-1
J: TRBJ2-1
length: 15
size: -
CDR3: CASSQDMLFRNEQFF

V: TRBV5-1
J: TRBJ2-2
length: 16
size: -
CDR3: CASSLGAGASTGELFF

V: TRBV7-2
J: TRBJ2-6
length: 15
size: -
CDR3: CASSPWASGANVLTF

V: TRBV5-4
J: TRBJ1-1
length: 13
size: -
CDR3: CASSFVGNTEAFF

V: TRBV9
J: TRBJ1-3
length: 14
size: -
CDR3: CASSVGHTGNTIYF

V: TRBV4-1
J: TRBJ1-5
length: 15
size: -
CDR3: CASSQEGVSNQPQHF

V: TRBV15
J: TRBJ1-4
length: 12
size: -
CDR3: CATGNNNEKLFF

V: TRBV19
J: TRBJ1-2
length: 14
size: once
CDR3: CASRKTDNYYGYTF

V: TRBV2
J: TRBJ1-1
length: 15
size: once
CDR3: CASSSSAGDNTEAFF

V: TRBV9
J: TRBJ1-1
length: 15
size: -
CDR3: CASSDPRQGGTEAFF

V: TRBV7-2
J: TRBJ2-3
length: 15
size: -
CDR3: CASSGRGGWVDTQYF

V: TRBV27
J: TRBJ2-1
length: 14
size: few
CDR3: CASSLRSVYNEQFF

V: TRBV20-1
J: TRBJ2-1
length: 18
size: -
CDR3: CSAGGLAGATSSYNEQFF